This TCR beta chain was recorded in a study of cytomegalovirus exposure and HLA in healthy donors (dated by TCRdb to 2016 to 2017). At the level of the whole study: According to an earlier analysis of 587 of the donors, roughly 180 million T cells yielded approximately 120 million unique TCR beta sequences and less than 300 Gb of sequence data. Typing coverage differed by locus: A, B, C, DRB1 and DQB1 were typed in about 629-630 donors, DQA1 in 522, DPA1 in 600 to 610, and DPB1 in 450 to 490. A separate validation cohort of 100 to 150 different subjects was used in addition to the approximately 700-subject first cohort. The aim of the study was to test whether cataloging public T cell receptors could identify signatures of past pathogen exposure. An earlier analysis of some 600 of the donors applied high-throughput TCR beta sequencing to assess whether each TCR beta V gene segment acted as functional or pseudogenic. Among the roughly 410 genotyped donors, around 81% belonged to the genetic ancestry cluster associated with self-reported Caucasian donors. HLA typing covered class I and class II loci at four-digit resolution. A later genetic analysis used genome-wide SNP genotypes for about 60% of the 666 donors, treating that subset as a discovery cohort. Donor age, sex, ethnicity and CMV serostatus were compiled alongside the repertoire data. A handful of DR-DQ haplotypes were treated as single units for association and clustering because of strong linkage in the cohort. All discovery cohort repertoires had been generated on a single sequencing platform. High-throughput TCR immunosequencing, statistical association of individual TCRs with disease status, and machine learning were combined to predict cytomegalovirus infection status. Around 330 gigabases of sequencing data and 70 million to 100 million unique TCR sequences made up an early release that covered over 550 HLA-typed donors. A later analysis re-examined previously published TCR beta repertoires from more than 600 donors and added high-resolution HLA genotyping to investigate patterns of TCR occurrence. In the later analysis, no new phenotypic data were used to find candidate immune exposures; instead, reliance was placed on TCR beta sequences and their occurrence across donors. The T cell repertoires of 550 to 850 subjects were profiled by immunosequencing and related to cytomegalovirus serostatus. Among 300 to 500 genotyped donors of the cohort, an average of roughly 230,000 unique TCR beta nucleotide sequences was sequenced per donor, of which 15% to 20% were non-productive. Study-wide findings and limitations: Assigning TCR associations to individual alleles was difficult when HLA alleles, especially DR and DQ, strongly co-occurred. The study listed 150 to 200 TCR beta chains as associated with cytomegalovirus. HLA typing was unavailable for some donors at each locus, so association tests used only the typed subset. Most CMV-associated TCR beta chains appeared to be HLA-restricted in a later analysis, and the HLA associations seemed to be driven largely by CMV exposure. Broadly in line with IMGT annotations, most TCR beta V segments showed up in productive rearrangements about 90% or about 30% of the time in an earlier analysis of several hundred of the donors. In a later analysis, TCR association rates were found to vary across HLA loci, with the most associated TCRs seen for DRB1 alleles and the fewest for HLA-C alleles. In this cohort, only TCR beta chains were sequenced, and detectable features were limited by the absence of alpha or paired-chain data. CMV serostatus was the only immune exposure information available for the cohort. In a later genetic analysis, a missense DCLRE1C variant was associated with V-gene and J-gene trimming of TCR beta chains, and the association was replicated in an independent cohort. In vitro tests confirmed that a few of the cytomegalovirus-associated TCR beta chains recognize cytomegalovirus antigens. Specific HLA alleles were associated with 18,000 or so TCR beta sequences at a false discovery rate of 0.05 in a later analysis. The classifier was reported to diagnose cytomegalovirus status with high specificity and sensitivity in both the original cohort and the validation cohort. A later analysis reported that several top co-occurrence clusters appeared linked to parvovirus B19, influenza, CMV and Epstein-Barr virus. Correlated functional status among segregating V segments might reflect linkage disequilibrium, but an unknown experimental factor could not be ruled out. Some IMGT-functional V segments, including TRBV6-2 and TRBV6-3, could not be distinguished by the 87-base-pair reads and were therefore excluded. A further reported finding was that TCR beta sequences accurately predicted the HLA-A and HLA-B alleles for most subjects in the first cohort. Compared with the approximately 670-donor mean, donors in an Asian-associated ancestry cluster had fewer N-insertions in productive TCRs, according to a later genetic analysis. The sequencing pipeline was judged likely to have produced a cluster of highly shared sequence variants as a technical artifact. The presence/absence analyses assumed that sequencing depth was roughly uniform across donors, and that assumption may not be true. Over 15 rarely observed V segments, including chromosome 9 orphons, were excluded from the earlier analysis of approximately 500 of the donors because counts were too low. According to the authors, the approach could potentially be generalized to other disease states and immunological phenotypes. In a later analysis, HLA-associated TCR beta chains were found to be more clonally expanded and to have lower generation probabilities than equally common non-associated chains. While some public TCRs were present in many individuals, most TCR sequences turned up only very rarely across donors.

Libraries were constructed by the immunoSEQ multiplex PCR assay. A mixture of 60 forward primers for TCR Vbeta segments and 13 reverse primers for TCR Jbeta segments was used in the multiplex PCR. Amplification of the CDR3 region of rearranged TCR beta genes was performed with a multiplex PCR assay on genomic DNA. Amplified TCR beta libraries were sequenced as 87-base-pair reads on the Illumina HiSeq System. The paper's processing steps were these. Across the 640 or so repertoires, a later analysis counted 60 million to 90 million unique TCR beta chains, roughly 11 million of which were shared by at least two donors. To remove PCR and sequencing errors, raw reads were error-corrected and collapsed into unique sequences using a nearest-neighbor algorithm that merged closely related sequences. CDR3 sequences were aligned to IMGT reference sequences to assign V, D and J gene segments. For a sequence to be retained, at least a six-nucleotide match to both a V gene segment and a J gene segment was required. Rearrangements were classified as productive when the CDR3 lacked stop codons and remained in frame with V and J, and all other rearrangements were classified as non-productive. Following IMGT convention, CDR3 was defined as the stretch from the second conserved V-encoded cysteine to the conserved J-encoded phenylalanine. In an earlier analysis of 587 of the donors, sequences lacking an unambiguous match to a single V gene segment were excluded. In an earlier analysis of 587 of the donors, V segments were called functional above 56.7% productive rearrangements and were called segregating when the between-donor standard deviation exceeded 5%. A statistical classification framework was built for diagnosing cytomegalovirus status from the catalog of TCR beta chain sequences. In a later analysis, TCR nucleotide sequences were compared against IMGT/GENE-DB human TR gene sequences so that V and J genes could be assigned. Using the TCRdist pipeline, a later analysis assigned CDR3 sequences along with most-parsimonious VDJ recombination scenarios. In a later analysis, every TCR beta chain was defined by the combination of its CDR3 amino acid sequence and its V-gene family, and reads without a unique V-gene family were dropped. To address suspected cross-contamination and a sequencing artifact, a later analysis removed 592 highly shared, low-generation-probability nucleotide sequences. In a later analysis, a clonal expansion index for each public chain was calculated from normalized within-repertoire ranks of inferred template counts. In a later analysis, generation probabilities were computed with a VDJ recombination model fitted to out-of-frame rearrangements, and the resulting probabilities were checked against IGoR. Hypergeometric tests were used in a later analysis to score TCR-TCR, TCR-HLA and TCR-CMV co-occurrence, with a repertoire-size bias correction applied to the TCR pairs. To estimate false discovery rates, a later analysis permuted the HLA or CMV assignments 20 times. In a later analysis, co-occurring TCRs were grouped with DBSCAN, and TCRdist sequence similarity was added when clustering was performed within HLA-allele-positive subsets. Repertoires with fewer than 30,000 or more than 120,000 public chains were left out of co-occurrence clustering, as were five repertoires with anomalous nucleotide sharing. In its TCRdb copy, this immuneACCESS table keeps in-frame sequences only and misses some clones. Where compared with another copy, unresolved V genes explain less than half of these, and the others have no known cause. V and J calls and clone size are given by that table; D and trimming were obtained from the DNA. This sample comprises some 130,000 clones, 75% to 85% of them detected only once. The top ten hold 2.5% of the sample.

In total, roughly 670 healthy bone marrow donors made up the cohort. At the time of sampling, all cohort members were nominally healthy, though unrecorded immune exposures were likely present. The donor tested CMV seronegative, placing the donor among the 350 or so seronegative members of the cohort. A peripheral blood sample was collected from each donor, and TCR beta sequencing was performed on peripheral blood mononuclear cells. The Qiagen DNeasy Blood Extraction Kit was used to extract genomic DNA from the blood cell samples. As concerns this clone: What antigen it recognizes has not been identified. No much larger clone is present one base from it, and per-base qualities are unavailable.

The V end gives up 4 bases and the J end 4 bases, leaving 7 bases in the junction not matched to a gene. The germline V gene (reference sequence) specifies MNHEY as CDR1 and SMNVEV as CDR2. The CDR3 has 14 amino acids, counting the end cysteine and phenylalanine. Only the CDR3 region is kept as DNA, spanning 42 bases read in frame from base 1. Rearrangement joined TRBV27 to TRBJ2-7; the central 7 bases match TRBD1. The specimen sequenced was PBMCs. This receptor was obtained from a man in his thirties or forties in good health and CMV-seronegative. The nucleotide sequence reads as follows: TGTGCCAGCAGTTCCCCGGGACAGATATACGAGCAGTACTTC. It codes for CASSSPGQIYEQYF.